This entry concerns a single T cell receptor (beta chain). The antigen is undetermined. TCRdb's copy holds only in-frame clones and misses some; the assay was immunoSEQ multiplex PCR. Of under 95,000 clones detected, roughly 90% appear once; the ten largest clones hold less than 9%. This sample stems from a study of T cell responses to AZD1222 COVID-19 vaccine. The CDR3 runs 17 residues. After removal of 3 bases from V and 0 bases from J, the junction contained 10 bases not matched to a gene. Germline loops: CDR1 SNHLY, CDR2 FYNNEI. General study points: Just 5 to 7 AZD1222 recipients tested seropositive at baseline. Increased Spike-specific TCR breadth and depth were observed after two AZD1222 doses.

Sequencing used peripheral blood, obtained 28 days after the second AZD1222 dose. The sequence was obtained from an adult who received the AZD1222 COVID-19 vaccine. The chain links TRBV2 to TRBJ1-1; TRBD1 aligns across 7 bases. This CDR3 is CASSDGTDWTMNTEAFF. CDR3 DNA: TGTGCCAGCAGTGATGGGACAGACTGGACCATGAACACTGAAGCTTTCTTT.